A selection of T cell receptor beta chains follows, all from one sample in a study of PD-1 blockade in classical Hodgkin lymphoma. Sequencing was performed with immunoSEQ multiplex PCR; in TCRdb, only in-frame clones are kept and a portion is missing. This sample has tens of thousands of clones, with about 70% found just once. The sequencing here drew on peripheral blood mononuclear cells (PBMCs), taken at baseline. All receptors come from a human donor with classical Hodgkin lymphoma. CDR3s include the opening cysteine and the closing phenylalanine or tryptophan.

V gene: TRBV30; CDR3 protein: CAWSVMGYSSDTQYF
V gene: TRBV7-3; CDR3 protein: CASSLRPGGGNTIYF
V gene: TRBV19; CDR3 protein: CASSPQGRKWEAFF
V gene: TRBV19; CDR3 protein: CASRQAGGGDTQYF
V gene: TRBV6-9; CDR3 protein: CASSSRTGNHGYTF
V gene: TRBV18; CDR3 protein: CASSPGLNTEAFF
V gene: TRBV7-9; CDR3 protein: CASSSAEGTGGSYEQYF
V gene: TRBV4-2; CDR3 protein: CASSVRALVDTQYF
V gene: TRBV27; CDR3 protein: CASSLSPTSPAGELFF
V gene: TRBV19; CDR3 protein: CASALRGGTTEAFF
V gene: TRBV11-2; CDR3 protein: CASSHGGHLSNQPQHF
V gene: TRBV18; CDR3 protein: CASSTAVSEAFF
V gene: TRBV29-1; CDR3 protein: CSAYPDRSYNEQFF
V gene: TRBV7-9; CDR3 protein: CASSFGGSRDRGSETQYF
V gene: TRBV13; CDR3 protein: CASSLGQGNTEAFF
V gene: TRBV27; CDR3 protein: CASSIGRGGARNEQFF
V gene: TRBV11-2; CDR3 protein: CASSLDLGGQPQHF